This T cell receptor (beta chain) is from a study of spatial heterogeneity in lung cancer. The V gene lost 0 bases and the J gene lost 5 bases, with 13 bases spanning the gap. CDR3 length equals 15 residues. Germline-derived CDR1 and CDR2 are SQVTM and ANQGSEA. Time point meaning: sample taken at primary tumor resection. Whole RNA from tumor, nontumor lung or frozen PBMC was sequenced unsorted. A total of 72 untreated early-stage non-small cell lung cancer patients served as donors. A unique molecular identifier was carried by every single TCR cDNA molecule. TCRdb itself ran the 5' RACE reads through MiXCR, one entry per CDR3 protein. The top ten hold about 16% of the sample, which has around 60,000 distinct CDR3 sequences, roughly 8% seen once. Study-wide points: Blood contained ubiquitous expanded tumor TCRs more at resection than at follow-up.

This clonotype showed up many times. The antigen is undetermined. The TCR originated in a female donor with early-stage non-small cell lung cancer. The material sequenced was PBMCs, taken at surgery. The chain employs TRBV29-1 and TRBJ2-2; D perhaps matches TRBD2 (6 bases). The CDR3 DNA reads TGCAGCGTTGAAGAAGGCCGAGGGAGGACCGGGGAGCTGTTTTTT. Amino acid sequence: CSVEEGRGRTGELFF.